This section outlines one TCR beta chain sequence together with its context. Its antigen is still unknown. Its ends do not fully match the called genes, so a read error is possible. The library was generated by the immunoSEQ multiplex PCR assay. Approximately 93,000 TCR templates per sample were assayed by the deep sequencing platform. Genomic DNA extracted from sorted T cells was the material used for TCRbeta CDR3 sequencing. For the original study's pipeline: Clonal analysis of TCRbeta CDR3 data was done in the R programming language. Unstimulated samples were compared with post-reaction CFSE-low samples to define alloreactive CD4+ and CD8+ clones. Alloreactive CD4+ clones were assigned to regulatory or non-regulatory origin by matching sequences to sorted unstimulated Treg and non-Treg repertoires. TCRdb holds this immuneACCESS table with in-frame rearrangements only. Some clones are missing; in checked studies, unresolved V genes explain under half, and the rest has no known cause. V and J calls and clone size come straight from that table; D and trimming were deduced from the DNA. Present in this sample are more than 85,000 clones, roughly 94% of which were seen just once. The ten largest clonotypes hold less than 0.85% of the sample.

This specimen comes from a study of siplizumab effects on memory and regulatory T cells (dated by TCRdb to the late 2010s). For the study in its entirety: The effect of the anti-CD2 antibody siplizumab on alloreactive T-cell subsets was examined in allogeneic mixed lymphocyte reactions constructed from human PBMCs. Here is what the overall study found, with its caveats: No functional confirmation was obtained for the suppressive function of proliferating Tregs from siplizumab cultures. Sequences below about 10^-5 frequency were poorly captured, so only a minor fraction of alloreactive clones could be mapped to unstimulated subsets. About 75-96% of proliferating CD4+ or CD8+ clones could not be given a naive or memory phenotype. The cumulative frequency of alloreactive sequences that could be traced back to unstimulated CD4+ memory T cells was significantly reduced by siplizumab. Greater diversity appeared to be present in unstimulated naive T cells than in memory T cells, and a substantial contribution to the alloresponse seemed to be made by naive cells. Among mappable alloreactive CD4+ clones, an average Treg-derived fraction of approximately 73% was observed with siplizumab, compared with more than 25% in control reactions.

Sorted unstimulated T cells, along with proliferating T cells recovered from mixed lymphocyte reactions, underwent TCRbeta CDR3 sequencing. Fresh whole blood from approximately ten HLA-typed healthy donors was used to isolate PBMCs. Unstimulated CD4+ regulatory T cells were FACS-sorted to map the origin of alloreactive clones. The CDR3 has 11 amino acids, counting the end cysteine and phenylalanine. Solely the CDR3 DNA is kept, with 33 bases framed from the first base. From the germline V gene, CDR1 is MDHEN and CDR2 is SYDVKM. This receptor was identified in a human donor in good health. This chain joins TRBV28 to TRBJ1-4; no D gene can be assigned with confidence. What was sequenced was Tregs sorted from blood. This receptor carries the CDR3 CIVGYNEKLFF. The DNA is TGCATTGTAGGGTATAATGAAAAACTGTTTTTT.